The subject of this entry is one T cell receptor beta chain. This CDR3 has 14 residues. V lost 3 bases and J 6 bases, leaving 14 bases between the germline ends. Germline CDR1 MGHDK, CDR2 SYGVNS. The record originates from a study of shared T cell receptors in the human thymus. TCRdb's copy holds only in-frame clones and misses some; the assay was immunoSEQ multiplex PCR. The table records more than 550,000 clones, over 75% of them present only once. The data also belong to a second study, concerning human thymus T cells. That paper states: Thymic material originated from resections removed in the course of corrective heart surgery.

The sample taken for sequencing was thymocytes. The sequence was obtained from a boy under three years old with a congenital heart defect. The chain uses TRBV25-1 and TRBJ1-2; D gene ambiguous. The CDR3 spells CASSDRRRVDGYTF. The CDR3 bases are TGTGCCAGCAGTGACCGAAGGAGGGTGGATGGCTACACCTTC.